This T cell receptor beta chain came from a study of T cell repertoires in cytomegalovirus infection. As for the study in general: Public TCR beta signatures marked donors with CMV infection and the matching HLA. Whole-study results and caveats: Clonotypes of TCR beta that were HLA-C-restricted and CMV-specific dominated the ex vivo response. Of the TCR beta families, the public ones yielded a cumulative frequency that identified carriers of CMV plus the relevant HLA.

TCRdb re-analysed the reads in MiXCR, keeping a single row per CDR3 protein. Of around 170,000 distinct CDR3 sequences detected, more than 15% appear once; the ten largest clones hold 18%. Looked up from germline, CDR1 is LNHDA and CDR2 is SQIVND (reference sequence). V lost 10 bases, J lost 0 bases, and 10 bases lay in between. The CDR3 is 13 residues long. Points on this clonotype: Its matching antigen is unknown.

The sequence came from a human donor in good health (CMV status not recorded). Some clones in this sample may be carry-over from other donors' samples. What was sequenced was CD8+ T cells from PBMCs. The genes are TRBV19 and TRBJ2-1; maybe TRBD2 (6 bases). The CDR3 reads CATSASSYNEQFF. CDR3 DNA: TGTGCCACTAGCGCAAGCTCCTACAATGAGCAGTTCTTC.